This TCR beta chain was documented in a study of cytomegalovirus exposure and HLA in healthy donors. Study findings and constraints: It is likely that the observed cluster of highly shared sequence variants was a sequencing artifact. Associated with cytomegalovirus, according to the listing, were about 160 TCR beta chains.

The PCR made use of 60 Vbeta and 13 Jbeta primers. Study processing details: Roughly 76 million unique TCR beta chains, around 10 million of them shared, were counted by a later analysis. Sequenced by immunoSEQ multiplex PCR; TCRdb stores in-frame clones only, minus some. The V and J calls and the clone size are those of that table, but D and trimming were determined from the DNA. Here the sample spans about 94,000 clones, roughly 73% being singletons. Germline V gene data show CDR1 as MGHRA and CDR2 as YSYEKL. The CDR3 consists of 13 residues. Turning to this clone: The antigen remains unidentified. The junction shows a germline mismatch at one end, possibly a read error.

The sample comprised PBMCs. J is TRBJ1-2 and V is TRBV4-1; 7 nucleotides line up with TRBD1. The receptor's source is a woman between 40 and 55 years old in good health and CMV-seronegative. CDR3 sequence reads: CASSRQGPYGYPF. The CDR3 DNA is TGCGCCAGCAGCCGACAGGGACCTTATGGCTACCCCTTC.